This TCR beta chain appears in the sequencing data of a study of CD8+ T cells in alopecia areata. CDR3 length: 14 amino acids. Between the trimmed V and J ends, which lost 4 bases and 0 bases, there was a span of 7 bases. Germline V gives CDR1 LNHDA, CDR2 SQIVND (reference sequence). In a handful of patients, CD4+ T cells were split by CD25+CD127- sorting. Specimens obtained from alopecia areata patients comprised lesional scalp punch biopsies and peripheral blood. The study, taken as a whole, reports: Although TCR sharing was seen in mice, sharing across patients was less clear, possibly for HLA-related reasons. Clonality exceeded that of normal scalp in lesional scalp, most notably in alopecia totalis/universalis.

Isolated RNA was reverse transcribed into cDNA used as the sequencing template. The table came from immunoSEQ multiplex PCR; TCRdb's copy has only in-frame clones and leaves some out. The sample comprises about 14,000 clones, around 60% of which are singletons, and under 5% rests with the top ten. This clone was observed once. The antigen remains undetermined. The sequenced sample was CD4+ Tregs sorted from blood. The TCR sequence derives from a human donor with alopecia areata. This chain uses TRBV19 with TRBJ1-5; D unclear. The CDR3 spells CASSKRDSNQPQHF. For the CDR3, the DNA is TGTGCCAGTAGTAAGCGGGATAGCAATCAGCCCCAGCATTTT.